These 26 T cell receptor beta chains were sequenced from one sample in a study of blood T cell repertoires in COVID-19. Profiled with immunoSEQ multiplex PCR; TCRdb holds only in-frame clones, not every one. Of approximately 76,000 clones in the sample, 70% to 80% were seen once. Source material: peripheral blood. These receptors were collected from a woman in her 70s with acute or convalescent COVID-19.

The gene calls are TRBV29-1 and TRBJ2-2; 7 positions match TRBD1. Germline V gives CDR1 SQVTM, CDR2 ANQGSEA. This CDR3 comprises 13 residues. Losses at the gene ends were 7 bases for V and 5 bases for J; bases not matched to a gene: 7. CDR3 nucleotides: TGCAGCGGCCAGACAGGGAGAACCGGGGAGCTGTTTTTT. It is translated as CSGQTGRTGELFF.

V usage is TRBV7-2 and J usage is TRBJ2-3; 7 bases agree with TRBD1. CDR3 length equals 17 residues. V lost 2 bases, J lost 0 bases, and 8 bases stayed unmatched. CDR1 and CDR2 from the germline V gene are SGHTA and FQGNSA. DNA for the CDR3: TGTGCCAGCAGCTTATTGACAGGGTATAGGAGCACAGATACGCAGTATTTT. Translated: CASSLLTGYRSTDTQYF.

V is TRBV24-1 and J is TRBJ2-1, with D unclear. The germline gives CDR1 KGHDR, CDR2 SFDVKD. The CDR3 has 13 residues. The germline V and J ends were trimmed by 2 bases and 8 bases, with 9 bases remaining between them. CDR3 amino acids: CATSDSDRDEQFF. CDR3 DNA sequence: TGTGCCACCAGTGATTCAGACCGGGATGAGCAGTTCTTC.

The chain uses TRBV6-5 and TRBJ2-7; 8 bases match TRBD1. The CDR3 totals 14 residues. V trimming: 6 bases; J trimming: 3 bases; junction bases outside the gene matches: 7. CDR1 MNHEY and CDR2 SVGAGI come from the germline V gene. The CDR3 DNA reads TGTGCCAGCAGGTCCAGGGGGCAAGGCTACGAGCAGTACTTC. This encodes CASRSRGQGYEQYF.

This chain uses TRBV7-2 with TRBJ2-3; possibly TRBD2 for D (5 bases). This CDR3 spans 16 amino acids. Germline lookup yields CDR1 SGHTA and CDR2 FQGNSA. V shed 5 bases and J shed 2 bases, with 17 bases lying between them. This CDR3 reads CASSPRRAMYTDTQYF. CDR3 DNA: TGTGCCAGCAGCCCCAGGCGGGCGATGTACACAGATACGCAGTATTTT.

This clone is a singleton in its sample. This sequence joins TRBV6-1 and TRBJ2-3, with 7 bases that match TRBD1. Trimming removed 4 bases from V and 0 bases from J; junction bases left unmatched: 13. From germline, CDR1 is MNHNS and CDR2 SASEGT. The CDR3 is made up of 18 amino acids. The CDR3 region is CASSARPNVQGSTDTQYF. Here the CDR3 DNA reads TGTGCCAGCAGTGCGCGCCCAAACGTACAGGGGAGCACAGATACGCAGTATTTT.

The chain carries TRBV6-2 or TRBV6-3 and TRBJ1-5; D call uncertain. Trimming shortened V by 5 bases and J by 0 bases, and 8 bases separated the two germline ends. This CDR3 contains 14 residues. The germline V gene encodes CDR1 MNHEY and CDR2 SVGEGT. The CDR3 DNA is TGTGCCAGCAGTGCAGGTTATAGCAATCAGCCCCAGCATTTT. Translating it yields CASSAGYSNQPQHF.

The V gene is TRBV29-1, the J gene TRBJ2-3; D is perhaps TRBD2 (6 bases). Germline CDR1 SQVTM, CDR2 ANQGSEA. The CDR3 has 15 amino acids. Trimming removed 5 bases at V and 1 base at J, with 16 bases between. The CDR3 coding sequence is TGCAGCGTTTTAGGGACTCTAACTGGCACAGATACGCAGTATTTT. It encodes CSVLGTLTGTDTQYF.

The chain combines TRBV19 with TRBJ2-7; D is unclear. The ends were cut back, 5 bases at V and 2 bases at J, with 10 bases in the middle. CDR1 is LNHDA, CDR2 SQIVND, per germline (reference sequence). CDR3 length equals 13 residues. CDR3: CASSLNGAYEQYF. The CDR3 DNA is TGTGCCAGTAGTTTGAACGGAGCCTACGAGCAGTACTTC.

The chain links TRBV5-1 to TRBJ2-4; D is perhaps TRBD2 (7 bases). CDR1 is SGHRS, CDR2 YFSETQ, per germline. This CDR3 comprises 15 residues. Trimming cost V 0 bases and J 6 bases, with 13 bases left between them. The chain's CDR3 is CASSLAGGRGNIQYF. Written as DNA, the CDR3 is TGCGCCAGCAGCTTGGCCGGGGGGCGAGGAAACATTCAGTACTTC.

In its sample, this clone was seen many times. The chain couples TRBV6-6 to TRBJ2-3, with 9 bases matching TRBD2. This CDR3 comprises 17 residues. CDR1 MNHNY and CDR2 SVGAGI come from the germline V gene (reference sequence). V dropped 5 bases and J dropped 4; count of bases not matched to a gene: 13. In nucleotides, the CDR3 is TGTGCCAGCAGTCGGGTGTTTTCGGGCGGGAGGGCAGATACGCAGTATTTT. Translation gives CASSRVFSGGRADTQYF.

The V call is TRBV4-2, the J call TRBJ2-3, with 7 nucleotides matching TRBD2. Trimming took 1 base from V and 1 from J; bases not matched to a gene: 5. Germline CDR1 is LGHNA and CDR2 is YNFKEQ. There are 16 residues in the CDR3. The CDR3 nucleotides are TGTGCCAGCAGCCAAGGGACTAGTTGGGGCACAGATACGCAGTATTTT. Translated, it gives CASSQGTSWGTDTQYF.

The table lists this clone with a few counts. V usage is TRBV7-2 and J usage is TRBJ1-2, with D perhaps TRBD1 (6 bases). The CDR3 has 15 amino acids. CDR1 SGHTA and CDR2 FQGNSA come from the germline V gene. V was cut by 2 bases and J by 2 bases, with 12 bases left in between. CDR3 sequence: CASSLKEGVNYGYTF. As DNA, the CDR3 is TGTGCCAGCAGCTTAAAAGAGGGGGTAAACTATGGCTACACCTTC. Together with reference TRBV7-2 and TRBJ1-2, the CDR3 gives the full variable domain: GAGVSQSPSNKVTEKGKDVELRCDPISGHTALYWYRQSLGQGLEFLIYFQGNSAPDKSGLPSDRFSAERTGGSVSTLTIQRTQQEDSAVYLCASSLKEGVNYGYTFGSGTRLTVV.

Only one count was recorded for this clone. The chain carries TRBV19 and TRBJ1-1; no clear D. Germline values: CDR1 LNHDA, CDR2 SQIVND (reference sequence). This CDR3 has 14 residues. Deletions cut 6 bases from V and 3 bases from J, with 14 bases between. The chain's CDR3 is CASRRTGGDTEAFF. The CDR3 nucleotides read TGTGCCAGTAGGCGGACTGGCGGGGACACTGAAGCTTTCTTT.

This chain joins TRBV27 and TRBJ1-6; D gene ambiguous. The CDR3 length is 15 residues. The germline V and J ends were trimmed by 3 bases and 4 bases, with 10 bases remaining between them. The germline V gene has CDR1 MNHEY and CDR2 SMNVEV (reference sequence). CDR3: CASSFSPSYNSPLHF. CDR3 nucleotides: TGTGCCAGCAGTTTCAGTCCCTCTTATAATTCACCCCTCCACTTT.

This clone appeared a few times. The DNA for the CDR3 is TGTGCCAGCAGCCGCTCCGGGACAAACACTGAAGCTTTCTTT. Its translation: CASSRSGTNTEAFF. The chain joins TRBV7-2 to TRBJ1-1, with a weak D call TRBD1 (6 bases). The CDR3 extends over 14 amino acids. Trimming took off 5 bases at V and 2 bases at J, with 12 bases between the two ends. From germline, CDR1 is SGHTA and CDR2 FQGNSA.

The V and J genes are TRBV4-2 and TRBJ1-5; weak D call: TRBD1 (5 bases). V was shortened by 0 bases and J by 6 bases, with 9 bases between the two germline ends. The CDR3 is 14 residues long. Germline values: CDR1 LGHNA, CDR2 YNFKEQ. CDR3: CASSQDREGQPQHF. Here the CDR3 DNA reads TGTGCCAGCAGCCAAGACAGGGAAGGTCAGCCCCAGCATTTT.

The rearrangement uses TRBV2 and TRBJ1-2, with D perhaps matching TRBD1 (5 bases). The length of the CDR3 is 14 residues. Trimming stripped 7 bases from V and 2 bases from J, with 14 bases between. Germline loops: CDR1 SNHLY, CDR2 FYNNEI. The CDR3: CASTRGGRNYGYTF. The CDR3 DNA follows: TGTGCCAGCACTAGGGGAGGCAGGAACTATGGCTACACCTTC.

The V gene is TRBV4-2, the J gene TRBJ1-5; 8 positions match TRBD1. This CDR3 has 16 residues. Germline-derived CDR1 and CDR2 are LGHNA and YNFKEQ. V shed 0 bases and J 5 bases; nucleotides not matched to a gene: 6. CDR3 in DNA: TGTGCCAGCAGCCAAGATCGTCAGGGGGCCGATCAGCCCCAGCATTTT. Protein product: CASSQDRQGADQPQHF.

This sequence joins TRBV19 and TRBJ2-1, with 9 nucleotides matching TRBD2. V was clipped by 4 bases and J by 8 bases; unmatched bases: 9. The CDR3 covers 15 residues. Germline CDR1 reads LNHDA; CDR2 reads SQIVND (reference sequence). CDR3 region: CASSRGELAGYEQFF. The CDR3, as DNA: TGTGCCAGTAGTAGGGGGGAGCTAGCGGGATATGAGCAGTTCTTC. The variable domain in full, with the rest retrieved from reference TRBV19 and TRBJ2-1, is DGGITQSPKYLFRKEGQNVTLSCEQNLNHDAMYWYRQDPGQGLRLIYYSQIVNDFQKGDIAEGYSVSREKKESFPLTVTSAQKNPTAFYLCASSRGELAGYEQFFGPGTRLTVL.

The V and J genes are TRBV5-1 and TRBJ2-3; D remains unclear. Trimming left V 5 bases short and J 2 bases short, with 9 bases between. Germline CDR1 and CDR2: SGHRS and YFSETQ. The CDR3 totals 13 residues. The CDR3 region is CASSPQVTDTQYF. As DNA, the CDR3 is TGCGCCAGCAGTCCACAAGTCACAGATACGCAGTATTTT.

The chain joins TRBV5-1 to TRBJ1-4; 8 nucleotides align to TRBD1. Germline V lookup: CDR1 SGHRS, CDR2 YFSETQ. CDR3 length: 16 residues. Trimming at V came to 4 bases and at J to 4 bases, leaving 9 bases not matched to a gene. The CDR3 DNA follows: TGCGCCAGCAGCGCAATACCGGGACAGGATAATGAAAAACTGTTTTTT. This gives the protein CASSAIPGQDNEKLFF. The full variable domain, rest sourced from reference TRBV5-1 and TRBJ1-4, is KAGVTQTPRYLIKTRGQQVTLSCSPISGHRSVSWYQQTPGQGLQFLFEYFSETQRNKGNFPGRFSGRQFSNSRSEMNVSTLELGDSALYLCASSAIPGQDNEKLFFGSGTQLSVL.

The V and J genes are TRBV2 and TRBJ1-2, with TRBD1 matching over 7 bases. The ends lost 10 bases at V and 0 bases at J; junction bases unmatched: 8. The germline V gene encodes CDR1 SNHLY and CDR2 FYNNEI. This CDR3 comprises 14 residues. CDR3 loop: CATGQDLSNYGYTF. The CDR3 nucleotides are TGTGCCACCGGACAGGACCTGTCTAACTATGGCTACACCTTC.

Here the CDR3 DNA reads TGTGCCACCAGTGATGCAGGGGGTCCGGCAGATACGCAGTATTTT. Translation: CATSDAGGPADTQYF. The rearrangement links TRBV24-1 to TRBJ2-3; 7 positions match TRBD1. The CDR3 runs to 15 residues. CDR1 is KGHDR and CDR2 is SFDVKD in the germline V gene. V shed 3 bases and J 4 bases; nucleotides not matched to a gene: 6.

The DNA of the CDR3 is TGTGCCAGCAGTCTAGAGCGGGCCGGGGAGCTGTTTTTT. Translated: CASSLERAGELFF. The chain has TRBV7-9 and TRBJ2-2; D perhaps matches TRBD2 (6 bases). The V end was cut by 6 bases, the J end by 6 bases, with 11 bases between. In germline, CDR1 is SEHNR, CDR2 FQNEAQ (reference sequence). This CDR3 has 13 residues.

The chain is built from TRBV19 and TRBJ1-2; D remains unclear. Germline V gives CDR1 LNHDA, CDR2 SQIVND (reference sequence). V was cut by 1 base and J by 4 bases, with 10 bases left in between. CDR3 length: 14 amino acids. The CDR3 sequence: CASSIAGQIYGYTF. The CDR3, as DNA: TGTGCCAGTAGTATAGCCGGTCAAATCTATGGCTACACCTTC.